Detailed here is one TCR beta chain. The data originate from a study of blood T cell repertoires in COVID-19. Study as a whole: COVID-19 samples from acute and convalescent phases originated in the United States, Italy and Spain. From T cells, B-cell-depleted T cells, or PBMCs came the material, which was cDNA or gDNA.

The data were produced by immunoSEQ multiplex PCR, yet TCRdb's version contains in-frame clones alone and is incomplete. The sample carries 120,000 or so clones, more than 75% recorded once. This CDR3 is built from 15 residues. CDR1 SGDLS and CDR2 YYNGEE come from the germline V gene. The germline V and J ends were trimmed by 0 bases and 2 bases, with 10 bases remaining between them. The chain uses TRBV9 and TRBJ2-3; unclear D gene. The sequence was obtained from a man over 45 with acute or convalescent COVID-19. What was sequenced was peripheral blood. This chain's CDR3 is CASSVGPWSTDTQYF. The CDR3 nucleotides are TGTGCCAGCAGCGTAGGGCCGTGGTCCACAGATACGCAGTATTTT.